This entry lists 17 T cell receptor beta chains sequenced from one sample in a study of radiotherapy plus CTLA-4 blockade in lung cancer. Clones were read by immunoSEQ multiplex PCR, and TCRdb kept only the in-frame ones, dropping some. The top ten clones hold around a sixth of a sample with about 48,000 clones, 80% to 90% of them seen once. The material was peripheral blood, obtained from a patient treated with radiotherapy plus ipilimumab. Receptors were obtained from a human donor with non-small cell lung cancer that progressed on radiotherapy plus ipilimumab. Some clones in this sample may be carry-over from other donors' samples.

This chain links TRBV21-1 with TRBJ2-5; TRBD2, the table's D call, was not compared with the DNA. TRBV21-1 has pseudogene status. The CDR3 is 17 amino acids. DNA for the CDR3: TGTGCCAGCGAGGGGGGACTAGCGGGAACCCCGCCTGAGACCCAGTACTTC. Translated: CASEGGLAGTPPETQYF.

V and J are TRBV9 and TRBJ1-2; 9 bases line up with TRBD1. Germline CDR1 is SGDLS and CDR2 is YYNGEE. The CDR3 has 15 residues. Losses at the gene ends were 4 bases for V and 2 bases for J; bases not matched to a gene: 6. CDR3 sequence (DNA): TGTGCCAGCAGCATACGGACAGGGGAGAACTATGGCTACACCTTC. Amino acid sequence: CASSIRTGENYGYTF.

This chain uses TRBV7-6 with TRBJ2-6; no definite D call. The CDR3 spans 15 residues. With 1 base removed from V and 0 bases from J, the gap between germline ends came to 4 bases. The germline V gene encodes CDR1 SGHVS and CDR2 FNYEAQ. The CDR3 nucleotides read TGTGCCAGCAGCTTAGTTCTCTCTGGGGCCAACGTCCTGACTTTC. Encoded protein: CASSLVLSGANVLTF.

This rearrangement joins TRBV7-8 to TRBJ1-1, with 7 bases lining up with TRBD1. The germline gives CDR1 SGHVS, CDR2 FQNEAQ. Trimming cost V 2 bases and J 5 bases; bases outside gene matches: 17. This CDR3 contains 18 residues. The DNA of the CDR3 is TGTGCCAGCAGCTTACTCGGAGGGGGCTCGGAGTGGAGGACTGAAGCTTTCTTT. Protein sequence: CASSLLGGGSEWRTEAFF. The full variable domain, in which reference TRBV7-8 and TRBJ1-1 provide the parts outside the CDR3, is GAGVSQSPRYKVAKRGQDVALRCDPISGHVSLFWYQQALGQGPEFLTYFQNEAQLDKSGLPSDRFFAERPEGSVSTLKIQRTQQEDSAVYLCASSLLGGGSEWRTEAFFGQGTRLTVV.

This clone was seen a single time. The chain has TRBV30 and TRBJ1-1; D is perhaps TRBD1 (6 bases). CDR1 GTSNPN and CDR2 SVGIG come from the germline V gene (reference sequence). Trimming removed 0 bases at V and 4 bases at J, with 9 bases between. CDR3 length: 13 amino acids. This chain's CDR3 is CAWSVGAGTEAFF. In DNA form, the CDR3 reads TGTGCCTGGAGTGTGGGGGCGGGCACTGAAGCTTTCTTT.

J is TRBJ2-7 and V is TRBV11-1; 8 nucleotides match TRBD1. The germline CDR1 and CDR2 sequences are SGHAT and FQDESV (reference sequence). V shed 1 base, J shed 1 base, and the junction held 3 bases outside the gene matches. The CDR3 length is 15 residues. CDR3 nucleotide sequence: TGTGCCAGCAGCTTAGAGAGACAGGGGTCCTACGAGCAGTACTTC. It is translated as CASSLERQGSYEQYF.

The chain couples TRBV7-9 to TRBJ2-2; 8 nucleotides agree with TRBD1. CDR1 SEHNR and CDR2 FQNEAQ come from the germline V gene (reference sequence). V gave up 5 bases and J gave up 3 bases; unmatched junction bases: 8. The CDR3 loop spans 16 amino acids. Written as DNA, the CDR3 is TGTGCCAGCAGCCCACCCAGGGGGCAGTACACCGGGGAGCTGTTTTTT. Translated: CASSPPRGQYTGELFF.

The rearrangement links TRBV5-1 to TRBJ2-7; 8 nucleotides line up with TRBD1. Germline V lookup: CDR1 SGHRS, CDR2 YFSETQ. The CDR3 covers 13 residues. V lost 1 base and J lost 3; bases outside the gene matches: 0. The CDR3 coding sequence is TGCGCCAGCAGCTTGACAGGGGGCTACGAGCAGTACTTC. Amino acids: CASSLTGGYEQYF.

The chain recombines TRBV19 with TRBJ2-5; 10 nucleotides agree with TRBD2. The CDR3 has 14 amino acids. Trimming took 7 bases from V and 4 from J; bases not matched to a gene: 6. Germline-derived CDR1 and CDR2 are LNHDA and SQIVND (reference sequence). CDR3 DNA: TGTGCCAGTATGGCTAGCGGGGGCTCAGAGACCCAGTACTTC. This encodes CASMASGGSETQYF. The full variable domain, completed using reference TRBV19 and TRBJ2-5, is DGGITQSPKYLFRKEGQNVTLSCEQNLNHDAMYWYRQDPGQGLRLIYYSQIVNDFQKGDIAEGYSVSREKKESFPLTVTSAQKNPTAFYLCASMASGGSETQYFGPGTRLLVL.

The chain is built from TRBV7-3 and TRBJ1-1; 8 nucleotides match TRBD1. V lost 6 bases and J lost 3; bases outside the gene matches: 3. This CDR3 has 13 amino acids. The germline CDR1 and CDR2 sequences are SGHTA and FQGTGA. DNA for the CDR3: TGTGCCAGCAGATTACAGGGGGACACTGAAGCTTTCTTT. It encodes CASRLQGDTEAFF.

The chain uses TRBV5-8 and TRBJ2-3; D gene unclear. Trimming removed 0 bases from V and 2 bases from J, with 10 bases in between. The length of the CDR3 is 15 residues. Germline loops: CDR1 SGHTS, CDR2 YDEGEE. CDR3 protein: CASSLGTRSTDTQYF. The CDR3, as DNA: TGTGCCAGCAGCTTGGGTACTCGTTCCACAGATACGCAGTATTTT.

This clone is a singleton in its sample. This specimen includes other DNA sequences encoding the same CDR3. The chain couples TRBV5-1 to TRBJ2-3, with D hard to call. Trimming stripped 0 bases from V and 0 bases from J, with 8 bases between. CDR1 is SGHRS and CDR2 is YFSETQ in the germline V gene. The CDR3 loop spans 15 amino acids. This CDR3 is CASSLVQISTDTQYF. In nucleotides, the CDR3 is TGCGCCAGCAGCTTGGTGCAGATTAGCACAGATACGCAGTATTTT.

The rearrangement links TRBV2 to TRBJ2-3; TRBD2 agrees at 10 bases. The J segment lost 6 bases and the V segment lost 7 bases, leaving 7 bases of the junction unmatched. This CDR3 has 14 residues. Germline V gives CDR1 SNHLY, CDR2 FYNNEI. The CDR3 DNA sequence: TGTGCCAGCAATCAGCGGGAGGGTTGGGATACGCAGTATTTT. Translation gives CASNQREGWDTQYF. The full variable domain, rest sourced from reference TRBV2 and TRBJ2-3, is EPEVTQTPSHQVTQMGQEVILRCVPISNHLYFYWYRQILGQKVEFLVSFYNNEISEKSEIFDDQFSVERPDGSNFTLKIRSTKLEDSAMYFCASNQREGWDTQYFGPGTRLTVL.

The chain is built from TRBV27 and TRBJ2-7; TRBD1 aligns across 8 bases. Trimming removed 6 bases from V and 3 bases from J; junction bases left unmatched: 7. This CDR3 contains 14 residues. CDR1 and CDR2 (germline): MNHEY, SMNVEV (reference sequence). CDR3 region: CASSNGTGNYEQYF. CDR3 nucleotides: TGTGCCAGCAGCAACGGGACAGGCAACTACGAGCAGTACTTC.

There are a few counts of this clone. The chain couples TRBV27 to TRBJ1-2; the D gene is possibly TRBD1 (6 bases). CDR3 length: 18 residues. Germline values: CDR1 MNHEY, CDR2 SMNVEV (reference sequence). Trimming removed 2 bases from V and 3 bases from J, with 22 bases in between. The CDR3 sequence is CASSLGRPGRGAYYGYTF. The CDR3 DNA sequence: TGTGCCAGCAGTTTAGGTCGTCCAGGACGGGGGGCTTACTATGGCTACACCTTC.

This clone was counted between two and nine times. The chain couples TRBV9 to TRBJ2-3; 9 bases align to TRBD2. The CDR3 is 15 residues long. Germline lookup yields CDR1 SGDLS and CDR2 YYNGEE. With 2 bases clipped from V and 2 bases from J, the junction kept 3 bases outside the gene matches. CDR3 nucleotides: TGTGCCAGCAGCGTTGGCGGGGGGGCCACAGATACGCAGTATTTT. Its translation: CASSVGGGATDTQYF.

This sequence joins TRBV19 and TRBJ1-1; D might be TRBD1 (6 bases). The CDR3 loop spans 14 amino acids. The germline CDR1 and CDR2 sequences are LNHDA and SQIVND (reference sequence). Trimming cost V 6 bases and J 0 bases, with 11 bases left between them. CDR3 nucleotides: TGTGCCAGTAGCGGGGGGCCATTGAACACTGAAGCTTTCTTT. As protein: CASSGGPLNTEAFF.